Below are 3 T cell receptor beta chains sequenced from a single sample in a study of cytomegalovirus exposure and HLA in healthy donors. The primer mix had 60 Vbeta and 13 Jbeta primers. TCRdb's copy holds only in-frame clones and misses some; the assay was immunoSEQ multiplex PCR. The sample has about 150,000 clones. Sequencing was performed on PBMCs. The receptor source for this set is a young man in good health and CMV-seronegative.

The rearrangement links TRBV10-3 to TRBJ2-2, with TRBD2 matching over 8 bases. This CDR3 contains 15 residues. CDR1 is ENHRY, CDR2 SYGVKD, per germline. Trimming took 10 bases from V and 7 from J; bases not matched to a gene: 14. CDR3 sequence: CATKRTSPFDGELFF. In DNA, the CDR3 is TGTGCCACCAAGCGGACTAGCCCCTTCGACGGGGAGCTGTTTTTT.

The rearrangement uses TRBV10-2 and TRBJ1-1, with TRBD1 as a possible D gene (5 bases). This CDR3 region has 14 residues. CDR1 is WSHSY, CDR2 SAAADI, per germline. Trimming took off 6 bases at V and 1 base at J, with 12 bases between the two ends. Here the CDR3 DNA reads TGCGCCAGCAGCTTTGACAGTCAGAACACTGAAGCTTTCTTT. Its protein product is CASSFDSQNTEAFF.

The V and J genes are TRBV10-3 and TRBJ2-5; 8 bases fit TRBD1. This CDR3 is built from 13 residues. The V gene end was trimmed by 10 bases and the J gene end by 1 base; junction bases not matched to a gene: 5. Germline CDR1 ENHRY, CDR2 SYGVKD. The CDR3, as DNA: TGTGCCACTTGGCAGGGGGCCCAAGAGACCCAGTACTTC. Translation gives CATWQGAQETQYF.